Below, 10 T cell receptor beta chains from the same sample are listed, as sequenced in a study of blood T cell repertoires in COVID-19. Sequencing was performed with immunoSEQ multiplex PCR; in TCRdb, only in-frame clones are kept and a portion is missing. Among tens of thousands of clones listed, around 91% were seen once. Sequencing was performed on peripheral blood. These TCRs come from a human donor in a cohort sampled during active COVID-19.

This clone was observed a few times. The chain joins TRBV30 to TRBJ1-6, with a weak D call TRBD1 (6 bases). The V end lost 0 bases, the J end lost 7 bases, and 10 bases lay between the germline ends. Germline CDR1 is GTSNPN and CDR2 is SVGIG (reference sequence). This CDR3 has 14 residues. Here the CDR3 reads CAWSVQGGNSPLHF. The DNA of the CDR3 is TGTGCCTGGAGTGTACAAGGGGGAAATTCACCCCTCCACTTT.

The chain couples TRBV27 to TRBJ2-3, with unresolved D. The CDR3 is made up of 11 amino acids. V lost 5 bases, J lost 4 bases, and 4 bases lay in between. Germline CDR1 and CDR2: MNHEY and SMNVEV (reference sequence). In DNA form, the CDR3 reads TGTGCCAGCAGTCTAGCAGATACGCAGTATTTT. It translates to CASSLADTQYF.

The chain recombines TRBV5-4 with TRBJ1-1, with D possibly being TRBD1 (6 bases). The CDR3 runs to 14 residues. The germline V gene encodes CDR1 SGHNT and CDR2 YYREEE (reference sequence). Deletions cut 2 bases from V and 5 bases from J, with 13 bases between. CDR3 DNA: TGTGCCAGCAGCTTAGGGGGGGAGGGAACTGAAGCTTTCTTT. Translated, it gives CASSLGGEGTEAFF.

The chain links TRBV11-2 to TRBJ1-2, with D perhaps TRBD1 (6 bases). V was clipped by 5 bases and J by 1 base, with 14 bases between them. Germline V gives CDR1 SGHAT, CDR2 FQNNGV. The CDR3 is 15 amino acids. CDR3 in DNA: TGTGCCAGCAGCGTATCCGGGACATATAACTATGGCTACACCTTC. It codes for CASSVSGTYNYGYTF.

This sequence joins TRBV7-9 and TRBJ2-1, with TRBD2 identical over 8 bases. The V segment lost 2 bases and the J segment 7 bases; nucleotides outside the gene matches: 16. Per germline, CDR1 SEHNR and CDR2 FQNEAQ (reference sequence). The CDR3 has 18 residues. CDR3 loop: CASSLPSFGAGEINEQFF. The CDR3, as DNA: TGTGCCAGCAGCTTACCCTCGTTCGGAGCGGGAGAGATTAATGAGCAGTTCTTC.

A few counts support this clone. V is TRBV5-1 and J is TRBJ2-7, with TRBD2 as a possible D gene (5 bases). The CDR3 extends over 14 amino acids. Trimming stripped 2 bases from V and 2 bases from J, with 11 bases between. Germline loops: CDR1 SGHRS, CDR2 YFSETQ. DNA for the CDR3: TGCGCCAGCAGCTTAGTGGGGAGCACCTACGAGCAGTACTTC. Translating it yields CASSLVGSTYEQYF.

This clone was counted once. The CDR3 sequence is CASRLTSEPGHLDSYNEQFF. The CDR3 DNA reads TGTGCAAGTCGCTTAACGTCCGAACCGGGACACCTCGACTCCTACAATGAGCAGTTCTTC. The chain combines TRBV12-2 with TRBJ2-1; the table assigns TRBD1, which was not confirmed against the DNA. TRBV12-2 is a listed pseudogene. CDR3 length: 20 residues.

The chain has TRBV7-8 and TRBJ2-1; weak D call: TRBD2 (6 bases). V lost 1 base, J lost 5 bases, and 9 bases lay in between. The CDR3 contains 14 residues. Per germline, CDR1 SGHVS and CDR2 FQNEAQ. CDR3 nucleotide sequence: TGTGCCAGCAGCTTAGTGGAGGGGCACAATGAGCAGTTCTTC. Its translation: CASSLVEGHNEQFF. Variable domain in full (rest from reference TRBV7-8 and TRBJ2-1): GAGVSQSPRYKVAKRGQDVALRCDPISGHVSLFWYQQALGQGPEFLTYFQNEAQLDKSGLPSDRFFAERPEGSVSTLKIQRTQQEDSAVYLCASSLVEGHNEQFFGPGTRLTVL.

The sample holds a few counts of this clone. The chain combines TRBV5-1 with TRBJ2-7; 7 nucleotides agree with TRBD1. The CDR3 is made up of 14 amino acids. J lost 1 base, V lost 2 bases, and 3 bases had no gene match. Germline lookup yields CDR1 SGHRS and CDR2 YFSETQ. This CDR3 is CASSFQGDSYEQYF. In DNA, the CDR3 is TGCGCCAGCAGCTTCCAGGGGGATTCCTACGAGCAGTACTTC.

Only one count was recorded for this clone. V is TRBV2 and J is TRBJ2-3; weak D call: TRBD2 (6 bases). Between the trimmed V and J ends, which lost 3 bases and 6 bases, there was a span of 19 bases. Germline CDR1 reads SNHLY; CDR2 reads FYNNEI. CDR3 length: 16 residues. The CDR3: CASSERTQPGGDTQYF. The CDR3 nucleotides are TGTGCCAGCAGTGAGAGGACGCAGCCCGGGGGTGATACGCAGTATTTT.